This passage covers 14 T cell receptor beta chains from one sample sequenced in a study of memory CD4+ T cells and cytomegalovirus serostatus. The method was immunoSEQ multiplex PCR; TCRdb's version includes in-frame clones alone and lacks a portion of them. Among roughly 45,000 clones listed, more than 70% were seen once. Single viable CD3+CD4+CD8-CD45RO+ cells were sorted as the memory CD4+ T cells. The sample was memory CD4+ T cells from blood. The receptors come from an adult in good health and CMV-seronegative.

J is TRBJ1-6 and V is TRBV2; no clear D. Germline values: CDR1 SNHLY, CDR2 FYNNEI. V gave up 2 bases and J gave up 6 bases, with 11 bases separating them. CDR3 length equals 15 residues. In DNA form, the CDR3 reads TGTGCCAGCAGTGAAACGGTTCTTAGTAATTCACCCCTCCACTTT. It encodes CASSETVLSNSPLHF. Looking up the rest from reference TRBV2 and TRBJ1-6 gives the full variable domain: EPEVTQTPSHQVTQMGQEVILRCVPISNHLYFYWYRQILGQKVEFLVSFYNNEISEKSEIFDDQFSVERPDGSNFTLKIRSTKLEDSAMYFCASSETVLSNSPLHFGNGTRLTVT.

The chain is built from TRBV30 and TRBJ2-2; the D gene is possibly TRBD2 (6 bases). Looked up from germline, CDR1 is GTSNPN and CDR2 is SVGIG (reference sequence). The CDR3 is made up of 14 amino acids. The germline V and J ends were trimmed by 3 bases and 3 bases, with 11 bases remaining between them. DNA of the CDR3: TGTGCCTGGAGGCTGACTAGTTACACCGGGGAGCTGTTTTTT. It codes for CAWRLTSYTGELFF.

The chain couples TRBV28 to TRBJ1-2, with 7 bases lining up with TRBD1. The CDR3 covers 16 residues. Germline CDR1 and CDR2: MDHEN and SYDVKM. J was trimmed by 6 bases and V by 6 bases; bases with no gene match: 16. CDR3 in DNA: TGTGCCAGCAGCGAAACTCTAGGGGACAGAGACGATGGCTACACCTTC. This sequence encodes CASSETLGDRDDGYTF.

This chain joins TRBV5-4 and TRBJ1-1; D gene uncertain. CDR1 is SGHNT, CDR2 YYREEE, per germline (reference sequence). CDR3 length: 15 amino acids. V shed 4 bases and J shed 1 base, with 14 bases lying between them. The chain's CDR3 is CASSPDLLGNTEAFF. The DNA of the CDR3 is TGTGCCAGCAGCCCGGACCTCCTTGGGAACACTGAAGCTTTCTTT.

The rearrangement links TRBV11-2 to TRBJ2-7, with 7 bases that match TRBD1. The CDR3 length is 14 residues. J lost 2 bases, V lost 5 bases, and 6 bases had no gene match. Looked up from germline, CDR1 is SGHAT and CDR2 is FQNNGV. CDR3 protein: CASSLGTAAYEQYF. The CDR3 region has the DNA TGTGCCAGCAGCCTCGGGACAGCCGCCTACGAGCAGTACTTC.

This chain connects TRBV7-9 to TRBJ2-7; possible D gene TRBD1, 5 bases. The CDR3 is 15 amino acids. Germline V CDR1 and CDR2: SEHNR, FQNEAQ (reference sequence). The V end lost 1 base, the J end lost 2 bases, and 12 bases lay between the germline ends. The CDR3 spells CASSLVPDNPYEQYF. As DNA, the CDR3 is TGTGCCAGCAGCTTAGTTCCGGACAACCCCTACGAGCAGTACTTC.

Comments on this clone: A junction end diverges from the germline sequence, so it may reflect a read error. This sequence joins TRBV11-2 and TRBJ1-2; TRBD1 is a possible D gene (5 bases). Germline V gives CDR1 SGHAT, CDR2 FQNNGV. This CDR3 contains 12 residues. CDR3 sequence: CASSPFPGLKHF. CDR3 coding DNA: TGTGCCAGCAGTCCTTTCCCGGGACTTAAACACTTC.

The chain has TRBV9 and TRBJ2-5; 7 bases align to TRBD1. The germline V gene has CDR1 SGDLS and CDR2 YYNGEE. This CDR3 contains 15 residues. V was clipped by 7 bases and J by 1 base; unmatched bases: 10. CDR3 amino acids: CASANRGGPQETQYF. The CDR3 nucleotides are TGTGCCAGCGCAAACAGGGGCGGGCCCCAAGAGACCCAGTACTTC.

This chain links TRBV29-1 with TRBJ1-2, with D possibly being TRBD1 (6 bases). V lost 5 bases to trimming and J lost 4 bases, with 14 bases between them. The CDR3 is made up of 13 amino acids. Germline assignment: CDR1 SQVTM and CDR2 ANQGSEA. Written as DNA, the CDR3 is TGCAGCGTTTCCCCAGGGGTCCCCTATGGCTACACCTTC. Its protein product is CSVSPGVPYGYTF.

A single count supports this clone. The rearrangement joins TRBV19 to TRBJ1-1, with a tentative D call TRBD1 (5 bases). The germline V gene has CDR1 LNHDA and CDR2 SQIVND (reference sequence). The CDR3 length is 15 residues. Deletions cut 3 bases from V and 6 bases from J, with 17 bases between. The CDR3 DNA reads TGTGCCAGTAGTATTGGGGCGGCCCTAACGGCTGAAGCTTTCTTT. It yields the protein CASSIGAALTAEAFF.

This chain connects TRBV7-2 to TRBJ2-5; unclear D gene. CDR3 length: 13 amino acids. The V end was cut by 5 bases, the J end by 5 bases, with 12 bases between. Germline values: CDR1 SGHTA, CDR2 FQGNSA. The CDR3 is CASSLGRRETQYF. The CDR3 coding sequence is TGTGCCAGCAGCCTGGGCAGACGGGAGACCCAGTACTTC.

The chain uses TRBV5-1 and TRBJ2-5, with TRBD2 matching 8 bases. The CDR3 runs to 15 residues. CDR1 is SGHRS and CDR2 is YFSETQ in the germline V gene. The V segment lost 6 bases and the J segment 1 base; nucleotides outside the gene matches: 8. For the CDR3, the DNA is TGCGCCAGCACCCCAGTGGCGGGAGGCCAAGAGACCCAGTACTTC. This codes for CASTPVAGGQETQYF.

The V call is TRBV27, the J call TRBJ1-2; no clear D. With 3 bases removed from V and 1 base from J, the gap between germline ends came to 12 bases. The CDR3 has 15 amino acids. Germline CDR1 and CDR2: MNHEY and SMNVEV (reference sequence). The CDR3 loop is CASSFSPDYNYGYTF. CDR3 coding DNA: TGTGCCAGCAGTTTTAGCCCAGATTATAACTATGGCTACACCTTC.

This rearrangement joins TRBV7-9 to TRBJ2-7, with TRBD2 identical over 7 bases. Germline V lookup: CDR1 SEHNR, CDR2 FQNEAQ (reference sequence). The CDR3 runs 14 residues. Losses at the gene ends were 1 base for V and 3 bases for J; bases not matched to a gene: 3. This CDR3 is CASSLDAGVYEQYF. Here the CDR3 DNA reads TGTGCCAGCAGCTTAGATGCGGGGGTCTACGAGCAGTACTTC.